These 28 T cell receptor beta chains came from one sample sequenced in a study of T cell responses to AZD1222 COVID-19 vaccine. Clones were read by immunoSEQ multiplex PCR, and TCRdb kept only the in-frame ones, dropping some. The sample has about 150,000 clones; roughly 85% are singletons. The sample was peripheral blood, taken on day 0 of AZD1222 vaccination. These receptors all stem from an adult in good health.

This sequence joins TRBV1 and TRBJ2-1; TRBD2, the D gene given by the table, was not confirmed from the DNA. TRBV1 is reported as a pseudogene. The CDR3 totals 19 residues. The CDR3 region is CTSSQRPTSGGASNNEQFF. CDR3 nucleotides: TGCACCAGCAGCCAACGACCGACTAGCGGGGGGGCCAGTAACAATGAGCAGTTCTTC.

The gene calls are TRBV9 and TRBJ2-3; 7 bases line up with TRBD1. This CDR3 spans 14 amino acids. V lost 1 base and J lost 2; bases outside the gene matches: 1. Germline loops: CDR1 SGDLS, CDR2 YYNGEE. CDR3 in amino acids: CASSVQGVTDTQYF. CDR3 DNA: TGTGCCAGCAGCGTACAGGGGGTCACAGATACGCAGTATTTT. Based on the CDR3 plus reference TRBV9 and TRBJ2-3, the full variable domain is DSGVTQTPKHLITATGQRVTLRCSPRSGDLSVYWYQQSLDQGLQFLIQYYNGEERAKGNILERFSAQQFPDLHSELNLSSLELGDSALYFCASSVQGVTDTQYFGPGTRLTVL.

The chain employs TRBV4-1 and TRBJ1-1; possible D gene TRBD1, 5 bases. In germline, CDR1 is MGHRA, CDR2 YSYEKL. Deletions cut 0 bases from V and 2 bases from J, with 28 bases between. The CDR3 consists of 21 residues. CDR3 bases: TGCGCCAGCAGCCAAGATTTCGTGATCGGATTCTCACTGGGGGGAAACACTGAAGCTTTCTTT. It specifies CASSQDFVIGFSLGGNTEAFF.

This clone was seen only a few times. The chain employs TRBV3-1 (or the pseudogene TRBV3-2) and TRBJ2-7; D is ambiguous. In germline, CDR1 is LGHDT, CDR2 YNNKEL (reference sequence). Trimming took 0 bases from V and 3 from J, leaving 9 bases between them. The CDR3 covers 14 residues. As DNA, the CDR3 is TGTGCCAGCAGCCAAGATCTAGGGAACTACGAGCAGTACTTC. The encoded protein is CASSQDLGNYEQYF.

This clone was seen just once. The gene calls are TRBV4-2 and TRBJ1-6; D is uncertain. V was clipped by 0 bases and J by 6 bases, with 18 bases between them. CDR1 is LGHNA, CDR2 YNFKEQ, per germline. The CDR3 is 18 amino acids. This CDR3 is CASSQEVYREVSNSPLHF. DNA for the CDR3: TGTGCCAGCAGCCAAGAAGTTTACCGAGAGGTGTCTAATTCACCCCTCCACTTT.

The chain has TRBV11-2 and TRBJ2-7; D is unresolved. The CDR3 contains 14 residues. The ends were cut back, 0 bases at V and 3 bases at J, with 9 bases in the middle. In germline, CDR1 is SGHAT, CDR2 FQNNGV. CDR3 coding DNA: TGTGCCAGCAGCTTAGATGGCCGGTACTACGAGCAGTACTTC. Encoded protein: CASSLDGRYYEQYF.

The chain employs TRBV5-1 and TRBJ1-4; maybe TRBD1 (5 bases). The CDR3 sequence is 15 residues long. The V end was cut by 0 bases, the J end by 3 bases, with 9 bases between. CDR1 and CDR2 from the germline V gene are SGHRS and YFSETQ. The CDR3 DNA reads TGCGCCAGCAGCTTGGCCCGGGGACCTAATGAAAAACTGTTTTTT. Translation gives CASSLARGPNEKLFF.

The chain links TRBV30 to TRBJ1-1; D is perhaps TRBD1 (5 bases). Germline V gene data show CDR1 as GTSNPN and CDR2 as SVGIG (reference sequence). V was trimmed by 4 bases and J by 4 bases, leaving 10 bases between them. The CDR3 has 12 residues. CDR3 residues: CAWTLGGTEAFF. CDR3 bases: TGTGCCTGGACCTTGGGGGGCACTGAAGCTTTCTTT.

The CDR3, as DNA: TGTGCCAGCAGTTTAAGCAGGGCTTCTGAAGCTTTCTTT. This encodes CASSLSRASEAFF. V usage is TRBV12-3 or TRBV12-4 and J usage is TRBJ1-1, with a possible D match to TRBD1 (5 bases). V lost 2 bases, J lost 6 bases, and 10 bases lay in between. The CDR3 spans 13 residues.

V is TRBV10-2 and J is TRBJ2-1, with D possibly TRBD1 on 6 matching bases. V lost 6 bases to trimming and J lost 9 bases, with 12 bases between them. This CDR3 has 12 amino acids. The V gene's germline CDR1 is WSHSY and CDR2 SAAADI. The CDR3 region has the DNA TGCGCCAGCAGGGCCCAGGGGAGTGAGCAGTTCTTC. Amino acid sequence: CASRAQGSEQFF.

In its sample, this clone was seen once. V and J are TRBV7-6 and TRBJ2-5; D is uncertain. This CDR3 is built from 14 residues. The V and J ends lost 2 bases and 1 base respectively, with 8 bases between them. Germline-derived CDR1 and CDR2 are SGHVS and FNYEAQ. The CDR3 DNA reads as TGTGCCAGCAGCTTAAGAACTGCCCAAGAGACCCAGTACTTC. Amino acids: CASSLRTAQETQYF.

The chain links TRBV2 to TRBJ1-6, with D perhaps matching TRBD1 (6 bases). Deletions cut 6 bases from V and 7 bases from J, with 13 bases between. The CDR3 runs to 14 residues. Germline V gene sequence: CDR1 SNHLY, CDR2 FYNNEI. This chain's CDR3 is CASSAITGNSPLHF. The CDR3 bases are TGTGCCAGCAGCGCAATCACAGGGAATTCACCCCTCCACTTT.

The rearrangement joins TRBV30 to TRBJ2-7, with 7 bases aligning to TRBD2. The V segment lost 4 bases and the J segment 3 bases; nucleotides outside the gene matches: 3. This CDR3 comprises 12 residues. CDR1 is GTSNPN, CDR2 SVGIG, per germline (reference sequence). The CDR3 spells CAWNWGGYEQYF. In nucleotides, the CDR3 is TGTGCCTGGAACTGGGGGGGCTACGAGCAGTACTTC.

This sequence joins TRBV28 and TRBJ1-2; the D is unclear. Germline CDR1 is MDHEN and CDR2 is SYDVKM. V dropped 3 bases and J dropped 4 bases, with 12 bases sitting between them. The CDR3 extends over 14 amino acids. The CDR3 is CASSLSKRGYGYTF. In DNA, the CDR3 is TGTGCCAGCAGTTTGTCCAAAAGAGGCTATGGCTACACCTTC.

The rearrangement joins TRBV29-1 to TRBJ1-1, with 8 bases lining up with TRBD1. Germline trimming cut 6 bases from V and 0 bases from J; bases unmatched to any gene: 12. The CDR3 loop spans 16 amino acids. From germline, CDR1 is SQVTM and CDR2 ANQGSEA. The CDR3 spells CSVGNTDRGMNTEAFF. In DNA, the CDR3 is TGCAGCGTCGGAAATACAGACAGGGGCATGAACACTGAAGCTTTCTTT. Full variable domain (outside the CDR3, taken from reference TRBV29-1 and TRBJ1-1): SAVISQKPSRDICQRGTSLTIQCQVDSQVTMMFWYRQQPGQSLTLIATANQGSEATYESGFVIDKFPISRPNLTFSTLTVSNMSPEDSSIYLCSVGNTDRGMNTEAFFGQGTRLTVV.

The CDR3 DNA follows: TGTGCCAGCAGCTTGCAGGGGATGGGCTATGGCTACACCTTC. Its translation is CASSLQGMGYGYTF. The chain links TRBV5-6 to TRBJ1-2; D might be TRBD1 (6 bases). V was cut by 1 base and J by 4 bases, with 11 bases left in between. Looked up from germline, CDR1 is SGHDT and CDR2 is YYEEEE. The CDR3 has 14 residues.

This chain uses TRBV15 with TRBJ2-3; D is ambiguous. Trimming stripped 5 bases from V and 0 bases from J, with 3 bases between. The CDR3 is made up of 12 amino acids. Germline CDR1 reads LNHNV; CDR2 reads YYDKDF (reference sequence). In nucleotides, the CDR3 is TGTGCCACCAGCCCAAGCACAGATACGCAGTATTTT. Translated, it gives CATSPSTDTQYF. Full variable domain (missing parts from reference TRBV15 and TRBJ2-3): DAMVIQNPRYQVTQFGKPVTLSCSQTLNHNVMYWYQQKSSQAPKLLFHYYDKDFNNEADTPDNFQSRRPNTSFCFLDIRSPGLGDTAMYLCATSPSTDTQYFGPGTRLTVL.

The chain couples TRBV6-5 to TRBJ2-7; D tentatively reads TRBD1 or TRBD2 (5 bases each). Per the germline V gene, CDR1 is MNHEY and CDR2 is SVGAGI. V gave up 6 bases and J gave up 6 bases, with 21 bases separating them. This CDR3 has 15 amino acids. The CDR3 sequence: CASRRDGMLIREQYF. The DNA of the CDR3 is TGTGCCAGCAGACGGGACGGGATGCTGATCCGCGAGCAGTACTTC.

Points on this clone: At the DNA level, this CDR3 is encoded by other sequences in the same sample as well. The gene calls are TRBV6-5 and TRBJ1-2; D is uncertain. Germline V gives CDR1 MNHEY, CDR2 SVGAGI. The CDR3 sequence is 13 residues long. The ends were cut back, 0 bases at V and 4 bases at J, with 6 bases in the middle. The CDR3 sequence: CASSYSTGYGYTF. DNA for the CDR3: TGTGCCAGCAGTTACTCGACCGGCTATGGCTACACCTTC.

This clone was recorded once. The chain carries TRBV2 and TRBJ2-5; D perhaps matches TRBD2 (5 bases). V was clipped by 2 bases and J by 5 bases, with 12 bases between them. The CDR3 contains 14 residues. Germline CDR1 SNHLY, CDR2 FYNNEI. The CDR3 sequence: CASSEREGPETQYF. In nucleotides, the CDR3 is TGTGCCAGCAGTGAACGGGAAGGGCCCGAGACCCAGTACTTC.

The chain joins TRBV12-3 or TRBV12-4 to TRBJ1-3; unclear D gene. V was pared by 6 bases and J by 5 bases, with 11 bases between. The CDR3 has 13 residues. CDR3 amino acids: CASSGVLRNTIYF. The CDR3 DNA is TGTGCCAGCAGCGGGGTGTTGAGAAACACCATATATTTT.

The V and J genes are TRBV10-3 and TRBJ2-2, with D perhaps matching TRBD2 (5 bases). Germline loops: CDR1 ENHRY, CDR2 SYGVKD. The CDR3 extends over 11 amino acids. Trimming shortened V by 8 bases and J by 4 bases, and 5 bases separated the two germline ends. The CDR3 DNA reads TGTGCCATCGCGGGCACCGGGGAGCTGTTTTTT. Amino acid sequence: CAIAGTGELFF.

The CDR3 sequence: CASSYYQSSHEQYF. DNA for the CDR3: TGTGCCAGCAGTTACTATCAATCTTCCCACGAGCAGTACTTC. The V and J genes are TRBV6-2 or TRBV6-3 and TRBJ2-7; D unresolved. Germline CDR1 is MNHEY and CDR2 is SVGEGT. The CDR3 consists of 14 residues. Trimming removed 1 base at V and 5 bases at J, with 12 bases between.

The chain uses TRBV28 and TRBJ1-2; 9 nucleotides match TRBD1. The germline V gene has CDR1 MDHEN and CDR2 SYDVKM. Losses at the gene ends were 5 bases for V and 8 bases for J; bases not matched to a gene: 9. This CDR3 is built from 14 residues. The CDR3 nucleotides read TGTGCCAGCAGTGCACCGGGACAGGGTTGGGGCTACACCTTC. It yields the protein CASSAPGQGWGYTF.

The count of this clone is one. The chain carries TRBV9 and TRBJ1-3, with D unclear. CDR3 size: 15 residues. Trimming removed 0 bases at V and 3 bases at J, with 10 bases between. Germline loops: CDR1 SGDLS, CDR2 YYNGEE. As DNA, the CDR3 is TGTGCCAGCAGCGTAGGGGCCGGGCTTGGAAACACCATATATTTT. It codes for CASSVGAGLGNTIYF.

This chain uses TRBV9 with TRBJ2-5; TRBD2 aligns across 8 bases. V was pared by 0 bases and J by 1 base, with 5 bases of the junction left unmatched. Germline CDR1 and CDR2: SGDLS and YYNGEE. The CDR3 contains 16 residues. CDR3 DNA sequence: TGTGCCAGCAGCGTAGCGGGAGGGAGGGGCCAAGAGACCCAGTACTTC. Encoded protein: CASSVAGGRGQETQYF. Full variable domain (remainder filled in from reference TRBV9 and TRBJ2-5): DSGVTQTPKHLITATGQRVTLRCSPRSGDLSVYWYQQSLDQGLQFLIQYYNGEERAKGNILERFSAQQFPDLHSELNLSSLELGDSALYFCASSVAGGRGQETQYFGPGTRLLVL.

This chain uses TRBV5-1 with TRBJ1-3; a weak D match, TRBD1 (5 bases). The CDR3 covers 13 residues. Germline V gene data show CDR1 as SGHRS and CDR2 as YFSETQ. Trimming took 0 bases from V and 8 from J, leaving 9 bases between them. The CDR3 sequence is CASSLEGTHTIYF. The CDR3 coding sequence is TGCGCCAGCAGCTTGGAGGGGACGCACACCATATATTTT.

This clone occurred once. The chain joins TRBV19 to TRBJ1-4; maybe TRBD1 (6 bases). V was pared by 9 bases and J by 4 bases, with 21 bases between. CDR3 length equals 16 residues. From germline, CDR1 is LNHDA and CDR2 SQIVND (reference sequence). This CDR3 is CASKTGPLTHNEKLFF. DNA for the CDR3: TGTGCCAGCAAAACAGGGCCCTTAACGCATAATGAAAAACTGTTTTTT.